The rows below give T cell receptor beta chains drawn from one sample of a study of type 1 regulatory T cells. These receptors have no identified antigens. Via MiXCR, TCRdb re-called the reads, giving one row per CDR3 protein. The sample lists about 14,000 distinct CDR3 sequences, roughly an eighth seen once, with approximately 15% in the top ten. Sequencing was carried out using cultured T cells, either the whole culture or a sorted T cell fraction (not recorded which). Receptor source: a human donor in good health. Both conserved end residues are part of each CDR3. The order of the fields is D gene, clone size, J gene, V gene, CDR3 protein, CDR3 DNA. The D gene is left open where the match is weak. Where a row states a size, it is once, few, many or the class of an expanded clone; other rows omit it.

TRBD2 | many | TRBJ2-7 | TRBV4-2 | CASSQASGTSRYEQYF | TGTGCCAGCAGCCAAGCATCCGGGACTAGCAGATACGAGCAGTACTTC
NA | many | TRBJ2-7 | TRBV30 | CAWSASGAYEQYF | TGTGCCTGGAGTGCCTCGGGGGCCTACGAGCAGTACTTC
TRBD1 | many | TRBJ2-1 | TRBV14 | CASSQHWDRVNEQFF | TGTGCCAGCAGCCAACACTGGGACAGGGTAAATGAGCAGTTCTTC
NA | few | TRBJ2-1 | TRBV24-1 | CATSAGLNEQFF | TGTGCCACCTCCGCGGGTCTCAATGAGCAGTTCTTC
NA | many | TRBJ1-3 | TRBV6-5 | CASSSQGNTIYF | TGTGCCAGCAGTTCCCAGGGAAACACCATATATTTT
NA | many | TRBJ2-2 | TRBV9 | CASSGSGVAGELFF | TGTGCCAGCAGCGGGTCGGGAGTGGCCGGGGAGCTGTTTTTT
TRBD2 | many | TRBJ2-5 | TRBV5-6 | CASSRTSGETQYF | TGTGCCAGCAGCAGGACTAGCGGGGAGACCCAGTACTTC
TRBD2 | NA | TRBJ2-7 | TRBV9 | CASSVDTSVDEQYF | TGTGCCAGCAGCGTAGACACTAGCGTAGACGAGCAGTACTTC
TRBD2 | many | TRBJ2-5 | TRBV20-1 | CSARFSGLQETQYF | TGCAGTGCTAGATTCTCGGGACTACAAGAGACCCAGTACTTC
NA | many | TRBJ2-7 | TRBV7-3 | CASSLIRRGSYEQYF | TGTGCCAGCAGCTTAATCCGGCGTGGCAGCTACGAGCAGTACTTC
NA | few | TRBJ1-2 | TRBV11-2 | CASSFVAGYGYTF | TGTGCCAGCAGCTTTGTAGCGGGCTATGGCTACACCTTC
TRBD2 | many | TRBJ2-3 | TRBV5-1 | CASSSGVAGQDTQYF | TGCGCCAGCAGCTCGGGGGTAGCGGGCCAGGATACGCAGTATTTT
TRBD2 | few | TRBJ2-3 | TRBV7-3 | CASSPLGLAADTQYF | TGTGCCAGCAGCCCATTGGGGCTAGCGGCAGATACGCAGTATTTT
NA | many | TRBJ2-1 | TRBV5-6 | CASSWSGIFEQFF | TGTGCCAGCAGCTGGTCAGGGATTTTTGAGCAGTTCTTC
NA | many | TRBJ2-1 | TRBV12-3/TRBV12-4 | CASSFGGMGNEQFF | TGTGCCAGCAGTTTTGGCGGGATGGGAAATGAGCAGTTCTTC
NA | many | TRBJ2-7 | TRBV24-1 | CATSPSRGPYEQYF | TGTGCCACCAGTCCTTCCAGGGGACCCTACGAGCAGTACTTC
NA | medium-sized | TRBJ2-3 | TRBV5-1 | CASSLWSVEDTQYF | TGCGCCAGCAGCTTGTGGAGCGTAGAAGATACGCAGTATTTT
NA | many | TRBJ1-1 | TRBV20-1 | CSPRQVDWNTEAFF | TGCAGTCCCAGACAGGTTGATTGGAACACTGAAGCTTTCTTT
NA | few | TRBJ2-4 | TRBV5-1 | CASSFYRGKRDSPKNIQYF | TGCGCCAGCAGCTTTTATCGCGGAAAACGGGACTCCCCTAAAAACATTCAGTACTTC
TRBD2 | many | TRBJ2-3 | TRBV12-3/TRBV12-4 | CASRLGLAGSGGVQYF | TGTGCCAGCAGACTCGGACTAGCGGGGTCCGGGGGTGTGCAGTATTTT
TRBD1 | NA | TRBJ2-1 | TRBV6-2/TRBV6-3 | CASSSGQVSSYNEQFF | TGTGCCAGCAGTTCGGGACAGGTCAGCTCCTACAATGAGCAGTTCTTC
NA | many | TRBJ1-1 | TRBV29-1 | CSVTIGGNTEAFF | TGCAGCGTGACCATCGGGGGGAACACTGAAGCTTTCTTT
NA | many | TRBJ2-2 | TRBV19 | CASNVATGTTGELFF | TGTGCCAGTAATGTAGCAACGGGGACGACCGGGGAGCTGTTTTTT
NA | many | TRBJ1-5 | TRBV20-1 | CSATDSFGQPQHF | TGCAGTGCTACGGACAGCTTCGGTCAGCCCCAGCATTTT
NA | many | TRBJ2-5 | TRBV7-6 | CASSREETQYF | TGTGCCAGCAGCCGAGAGGAGACCCAGTACTTC
NA | many | TRBJ2-3 | TRBV5-4 | CASSLLSVQYF | TGTGCCAGCAGCTTGCTATCAGTGCAGTATTTT
NA | NA | TRBJ2-7 | TRBV3-1 | CASSQDPGPLGGEQYF | TGTGCCAGCAGCCAAGACCCGGGACCCCTCGGAGGAGAGCAGTACTTC
NA | few | TRBJ2-3 | TRBV18 | CASSPQGLSTDTQYF | TGTGCCAGCTCACCGCAGGGACTTAGCACAGATACGCAGTATTTT
NA | many | TRBJ2-6 | TRBV20-1 | CSAVLQASGANVLTF | TGCAGTGCTGTGCTACAGGCGTCAGGGGCCAACGTCCTGACTTTC
NA | many | TRBJ2-5 | TRBV27 | CASSTRGETQYF | TGTGCCAGCAGTACCCGTGGAGAGACCCAGTACTTC
NA | many | TRBJ2-5 | TRBV5-1 | CASSLISGQETQYF | TGCGCCAGCAGCTTGATTAGCGGACAAGAGACCCAGTACTTC
TRBD2 | many | TRBJ2-1 | TRBV7-9 | CASSLLRGDYYNEQFF | TGTGCCAGCAGCTTGTTGCGGGGGGATTACTACAATGAGCAGTTCTTC
TRBD1 | NA | TRBJ2-7 | TRBV10-2 | CASSKTGGPLHEQYF | TGCGCCAGCAGTAAGACAGGGGGCCCCCTCCACGAGCAGTACTTC
TRBD2 | many | TRBJ2-1 | TRBV7-2 | CASSRLAPGLGEQFF | TGTGCCAGCAGCAGACTAGCGCCGGGGTTGGGTGAGCAGTTCTTC
NA | NA | TRBJ1-4 | TRBV20-1 | CSAPKTVNSEKLFF | TGCAGTGCACCAAAGACAGTTAATAGTGAAAAACTGTTTTTT
TRBD1 | NA | TRBJ1-1 | TRBV5-1 | CASSIQDRGAPRAFF | TGCGCCAGCAGCATCCAGGACAGGGGGGCTCCGCGAGCTTTCTTT
TRBD2 | many | TRBJ2-5 | TRBV5-1 | CASKQSSGQETQYF | TGCGCCAGCAAACAATCTAGCGGACAAGAGACCCAGTACTTC
TRBD2 | NA | TRBJ2-7 | TRBV7-3 | CASSLAGGYEQHF | TGTGCCAGCAGCTTAGCGGGAGGGTACGAGCAGCACTTC
NA | NA | TRBJ2-7 | TRBV7-9 | CASSPLVAGTYEQYF | TGTGCCAGCAGCCCTCTGGTGGCAGGCACCTACGAGCAGTACTTC
TRBD2 | NA | TRBJ2-1 | TRBV19 | CASSAGLAGVISGNEQFF | TGTGCCAGTAGTGCGGGACTAGCGGGAGTCATATCTGGGAATGAGCAGTTCTTC
TRBD2 | NA | TRBJ2-3 | TRBV5-1 | CASSVRGTADTQYF | TGCGCCAGCAGCGTGCGGGGGACTGCAGATACGCAGTATTTT
TRBD2 | NA | TRBJ2-7 | TRBV5-1 | CASKNSGSAYEQYF | TGCGCCAGCAAGAATAGCGGGAGCGCCTACGAGCAGTACTTC
NA | few | TRBJ2-1 | TRBV19 | CASSVQIYNEQFF | TGTGCCAGTAGTGTGCAGATATACAATGAGCAGTTCTTC
NA | NA | TRBJ1-4 | TRBV5-4 | CASSLAGVDEKLFF | TGTGCCAGCAGCTTGGCAGGGGTCGACGAAAAACTGTTTTTT
NA | many | TRBJ1-2 | TRBV7-8 | CASSFDRRYGYTF | TGTGCCAGCAGCTTCGACAGAAGATATGGCTACACCTTC
NA | many | TRBJ2-1 | TRBV15 | CATSREIDLVSEQFF | TGTGCCACCAGCAGAGAAATTGATTTAGTATCTGAGCAGTTCTTC
NA | many | TRBJ2-7 | TRBV5-1 | CASSLEGTYEQYF | TGCGCCAGCAGCTTGGAAGGGACCTACGAGCAGTACTTC
NA | NA | TRBJ2-1 | TRBV18 | CASSRRSASGAFEQFF | TGTGCCAGCTCACGGCGCTCCGCTTCTGGTGCTTTTGAGCAGTTCTTC
NA | few | TRBJ2-3 | TRBV20-1 | CSARDVTTTLGTQYF | TGCAGTGCTAGAGATGTGACTACCACCCTGGGGACGCAGTATTTT
NA | medium-sized | TRBJ2-7 | TRBV20-1 | CSAAGNQYEQYF | TGCAGTGCCGCGGGGAACCAGTACGAGCAGTACTTC
NA | NA | TRBJ1-6 | TRBV14 | CASSQGISYNSPLHF | TGTGCCAGCAGCCAAGGGATTTCCTATAATTCACCCCTCCACTTT
NA | NA | TRBJ1-6 | TRBV5-1 | CASSLSGSYNSPLHF | TGCGCCAGCAGCTTGTCTGGCTCCTATAATTCACCCCTCCACTTT
NA | few | TRBJ1-1 | TRBV19 | CASSERNTEAFF | TGTGCCAGTAGTGAGCGGAACACTGAAGCTTTCTTT
NA | many | TRBJ2-7 | TRBV5-5 | CASSLSPDASGILTKQYF | TGTGCCAGCAGCTTGTCCCCGGACGCGAGCGGAATTCTTACGAAGCAGTACTTC